Below are 18 T cell receptor beta chains sequenced from a single sample in a study of blood T cell repertoires in COVID-19. The data were produced by immunoSEQ multiplex PCR, yet TCRdb's version contains in-frame clones alone and is incomplete. The sample has around 250,000 clones; more than 70% are singletons. Material: PBMCs or T cells enriched from blood (not recorded which). The receptors stem from a woman in her forties with acute COVID-19.

The rearrangement joins TRBV5-1 to TRBJ1-1; the D gene is possibly TRBD1 (6 bases). Germline V lookup: CDR1 SGHRS, CDR2 YFSETQ. V lost 1 base to trimming and J lost 5 bases, with 15 bases between them. The CDR3 runs 15 residues. DNA for the CDR3: TGCGCCAGCAGCTTGAGCCAGGGGCTGGGGACTGAAGCTTTCTTT. It translates to CASSLSQGLGTEAFF.

The rearrangement uses TRBV18 and TRBJ2-1, with a possible D match to TRBD2 (7 bases). CDR1 is KGHSH, CDR2 LQKENI, per germline. This CDR3 spans 16 amino acids. The V gene lost 4 bases and the J gene lost 9 bases, with 22 bases spanning the gap. The CDR3 loop is CASSRSRGGGGGEQFF. CDR3 DNA sequence: TGTGCCAGCTCACGATCCCGTGGGGGGGGCGGCGGTGAGCAGTTCTTC.

This rearrangement joins TRBV11-1 to TRBJ2-4; 12 bases map to TRBD2. This CDR3 spans 12 amino acids. Germline V lookup: CDR1 SGHAT, CDR2 FQDESV (reference sequence). V gave up 8 bases and J gave up 15 bases; unmatched junction bases: 8. In nucleotides, the CDR3 is TGTGCCAGCGCGTCTGCTAGCGGGAGGGCGTACTTC. This encodes CASASASGRAYF.

The chain joins TRBV5-1 to TRBJ1-3; unclear D gene. V lost 0 bases to trimming and J lost 4 bases, with 8 bases between them. This CDR3 is built from 14 residues. Germline V gene lookup returns CDR1 SGHRS and CDR2 YFSETQ. CDR3 residues: CASSLAAAGNTIYF. CDR3 bases: TGCGCCAGCAGCTTGGCGGCAGCGGGAAACACCATATATTTT.

The chain combines TRBV11-3 with TRBJ2-3, with 9 bases matching TRBD2. The germline gives CDR1 SGHNT, CDR2 YENEEA. The CDR3 consists of 15 residues. J was trimmed by 1 base and V by 5 bases; bases with no gene match: 4. CDR3 nucleotides: TGTGCCAGCAGCCCTATAGCGGGAGGCACAGATACGCAGTATTTT. Its translation: CASSPIAGGTDTQYF. Full variable domain (outside the CDR3, taken from reference TRBV11-3 and TRBJ2-3): EAGVVQSPRYKIIEKKQPVAFWCNPISGHNTLYWYLQNLGQGPELLIRYENEEAVDDSQLPKDRFSAERLKGVDSTLKIQPAELGDSAVYLCASSPIAGGTDTQYFGPGTRLTVL.

The chain links TRBV24-1 to TRBJ1-2; 9 bases agree with TRBD1. Germline CDR1 KGHDR, CDR2 SFDVKD. The CDR3 runs 13 residues. Trimming took 7 bases from V and 5 from J; bases not matched to a gene: 4. In DNA, the CDR3 is TGTGCCACCAGCCAGGACAGGGGATATGGCTACACCTTC. The encoded protein is CATSQDRGYGYTF.

This rearrangement joins TRBV15 to TRBJ1-6, with 8 bases fitting TRBD1. This CDR3 contains 16 residues. Germline-derived CDR1 and CDR2 are LNHNV and YYDKDF (reference sequence). Unmatched junction bases numbered 7, after V lost 3 bases and J lost 6 bases. The DNA of the CDR3 is TGTGCCACCAGCAGCTCGAGGACAGGGCGTAATTCACCCCTCCACTTT. Protein: CATSSSRTGRNSPLHF. Full variable domain (outside the CDR3, taken from reference TRBV15 and TRBJ1-6): DAMVIQNPRYQVTQFGKPVTLSCSQTLNHNVMYWYQQKSSQAPKLLFHYYDKDFNNEADTPDNFQSRRPNTSFCFLDIRSPGLGDTAMYLCATSSSRTGRNSPLHFGNGTRLTVT.

The chain combines TRBV20-1 with TRBJ1-1; D remains ambiguous. V was shortened by 6 bases and J by 8 bases, with 10 bases between the two germline ends. The germline CDR1 and CDR2 sequences are DFQATT and SNEGSKA (reference sequence). The CDR3 is 10 amino acids. DNA of the CDR3: TGCAGTGCCGGGATACAAGAAGCTTTCTTT. The encoded protein is CSAGIQEAFF.

This chain uses TRBV7-8 with TRBJ2-7; 8 positions match TRBD2. Germline values: CDR1 SGHVS, CDR2 FQNEAQ. The J segment lost 1 base and the V segment lost 0 bases, leaving 8 bases of the junction unmatched. The CDR3 runs 17 residues. CDR3 bases: TGTGCCAGCAGCTTAGCAGGTAGCGGGGACCTATCCTACGAGCAGTACTTC. This codes for CASSLAGSGDLSYEQYF.

The chain couples TRBV24-1 to TRBJ1-1, with TRBD1 matching 10 bases. The CDR3 extends over 15 amino acids. J gave up 11 bases and V 3 bases, and 11 bases lay outside the gene matches. Germline CDR1 KGHDR, CDR2 SFDVKD. The DNA for the CDR3 is TGTGCCACCAGTGATCCCTTCCGGGACAGGGGTTTGGCTTTCTTT. Residues: CATSDPFRDRGLAFF.

Comment on this clone: The same CDR3 arises from other DNA sequences in this sample as well. The rearrangement uses TRBV24-1 and TRBJ1-2, with a weak D call TRBD1 (5 bases). The CDR3 has 13 amino acids. CDR1 and CDR2 (germline): KGHDR, SFDVKD. V was cut by 1 base and J by 6 bases, with 8 bases left in between. The chain's CDR3 is CATSDFSGNGYTF. In DNA, the CDR3 is TGTGCCACCAGTGATTTCTCAGGGAATGGCTACACCTTC.

This clone was observed a few times. This chain joins TRBV27 and TRBJ1-4; 7 bases map to TRBD1. This CDR3 is built from 16 residues. V lost 4 bases and J lost 0; bases outside the gene matches: 5. Germline-derived CDR1 and CDR2 are MNHEY and SMNVEV (reference sequence). CDR3 sequence: CASSSWTGATNEKLFF. CDR3 sequence (DNA): TGTGCCAGCAGTTCGTGGACAGGAGCAACTAATGAAAAACTGTTTTTT.

V and J are TRBV7-6 and TRBJ2-5, with TRBD2 matching 10 bases. Trimming removed 4 bases from V and 4 bases from J; junction bases left unmatched: 12. The germline gives CDR1 SGHVS, CDR2 FNYEAQ. CDR3 length: 17 amino acids. CDR3 bases: TGTGCCAGCAGCTCGGTCCTAGCGGGAGAGCCGTCAGAGACCCAGTACTTC. It codes for CASSSVLAGEPSETQYF.

This clone was seen a handful of times. The V gene is TRBV2, the J gene TRBJ1-5; no reliable D call. Germline CDR1 SNHLY, CDR2 FYNNEI. V lost 2 bases to trimming and J lost 11 bases, with 13 bases between them. This CDR3 comprises 13 residues. The chain's CDR3 is CASSESRETAQHF. CDR3 bases: TGTGCCAGCAGTGAATCGAGGGAAACGGCCCAGCATTTT.

The chain carries TRBV6-5 and TRBJ2-1, with 13 bases fitting TRBD2. This CDR3 contains 14 residues. Germline CDR1 and CDR2: MNHEY and SVGAGI. V lost 8 bases, J lost 6 bases, and 4 bases stayed unmatched. The chain's CDR3 is CASGGTSGVNEQFF. CDR3 coding DNA: TGTGCCAGCGGGGGGACTAGCGGGGTCAATGAGCAGTTCTTC.

This chain uses TRBV6-4 with TRBJ1-2, with D hard to call. Germline CDR1 is MRHNA and CDR2 is SNTAGT. This CDR3 region has 15 residues. The V gene lost 7 bases and the J gene lost 2 bases, with 17 bases spanning the gap. CDR3: CASKSSPGPNYGYTF. CDR3 bases: TGTGCCAGCAAATCCTCCCCTGGCCCAAACTATGGCTACACCTTC.

This chain joins TRBV12-2 and TRBJ1-5. TRBV12-2 is recorded as a pseudogene. CDR3 length equals 17 residues. The CDR3 here is CAIPPYGPGKGNQPQHF. CDR3 in DNA: TGTGCAATCCCCCCCTACGGGCCGGGGAAGGGCAATCAGCCCCAGCATTTT.

This chain uses TRBV9 with TRBJ2-3; D ambiguous. The CDR3 length is 15 residues. Germline CDR1 and CDR2: SGDLS and YYNGEE. V gave up 9 bases and J gave up 2 bases, with 19 bases separating them. DNA of the CDR3: TGTGCCACCTGTATCGGTCCGGGTTCCACAGATACGCAGTATTTT. Translated: CATCIGPGSTDTQYF.